Below, 27 T cell receptor beta chains from the same sample are listed, as sequenced in a study of pediatric ulcerative colitis. Libraries were prepared by immunoSEQ multiplex PCR; TCRdb keeps only in-frame clonotypes and omits some of them. The profile covers around 64,000 clones, with 77% appearing a single time and around 4.9% taken by the ten largest. Sequenced material: blood. These receptors were obtained from a boy between 5 and 17 years old with moderate ulcerative colitis.

The rearrangement links TRBV9 to TRBJ2-5; 8 bases agree with TRBD1. The CDR3 has 17 amino acids. The V and J ends lost 4 bases and 5 bases, in that order; junction bases with no gene match: 16. Per the germline V gene, CDR1 is SGDLS and CDR2 is YYNGEE. CDR3: CASSLTRGQGFGETQYF. The CDR3 bases are TGTGCCAGCAGCCTAACGAGAGGACAGGGATTTGGTGAGACCCAGTACTTC. Based on the CDR3 plus reference TRBV9 and TRBJ2-5, the full variable domain is DSGVTQTPKHLITATGQRVTLRCSPRSGDLSVYWYQQSLDQGLQFLIQYYNGEERAKGNILERFSAQQFPDLHSELNLSSLELGDSALYFCASSLTRGQGFGETQYFGPGTRLLVL.

By its share, this clone is medium-sized. The chain carries TRBV4-2 and TRBJ1-3, with 8 bases that match TRBD1. This CDR3 is built from 16 residues. Per germline, CDR1 LGHNA and CDR2 YNFKEQ. V gave up 5 bases and J gave up 1 base; unmatched junction bases: 7. CDR3 coding DNA: TGTGCCAGCAGCGGCAGGACAGGGTATTCTGGAAACACCATATATTTT. The encoded protein is CASSGRTGYSGNTIYF.

This clone was observed a few times. The chain couples TRBV25-1 to TRBJ1-1, with 7 bases matching TRBD1. V gave up 3 bases and J gave up 3 bases; unmatched junction bases: 10. This CDR3 has 16 amino acids. The germline CDR1 and CDR2 sequences are MGHDK and SYGVNS. CDR3 bases: TGTGCCAGCAGTGATGCTGCCCAGGGGGGGGACACTGAAGCTTTCTTT. Translation gives CASSDAAQGGDTEAFF.

This clone was recorded once. CDR3 sequence: CASRDTVATNEKLFF. The DNA of the CDR3 is TGCGCCAGCAGAGACACGGTTGCAACTAATGAAAAACTGTTTTTT. This rearrangement joins TRBV5-1 to TRBJ1-4, with D hard to call. The CDR3 extends over 15 amino acids. Trimming took off 5 bases at V and 0 bases at J, with 11 bases between the two ends. The germline CDR1 and CDR2 sequences are SGHRS and YFSETQ.

The gene calls are TRBV7-9 and TRBJ1-4; D is unresolved. The CDR3 is made up of 13 amino acids. Between the trimmed V and J ends, which lost 1 base and 6 bases, there was a span of 6 bases. Per the germline V gene, CDR1 is SEHNR and CDR2 is FQNEAQ (reference sequence). CDR3 DNA: TGTGCCAGCAGCTTAGTAACGGATGAAAAACTGTTTTTT. Translated, it gives CASSLVTDEKLFF.

The chain uses TRBV27 and TRBJ2-2; D possibly corresponds to TRBD2 (6 bases). V lost 0 bases, J lost 6 bases, and 8 bases lay in between. The germline gives CDR1 MNHEY, CDR2 SMNVEV (reference sequence). The CDR3 contains 14 residues. CDR3 sequence reads: CASSLSPGAGELFF. The DNA for the CDR3 is TGTGCCAGCAGTTTATCGCCGGGAGCCGGGGAGCTGTTTTTT.

This clone was detected once. This rearrangement joins TRBV7-9 to TRBJ1-2; TRBD1 agrees at 9 bases. The CDR3 is 16 amino acids. Trimming removed 3 bases from V and 8 bases from J; junction bases left unmatched: 13. CDR1 and CDR2 (germline): SEHNR, FQNEAQ (reference sequence). CDR3 amino acids: CASSFQLRDRDRGYTF. In DNA, the CDR3 is TGTGCCAGCAGCTTCCAGCTCCGGGACAGGGATCGGGGCTACACCTTC.

The chain has TRBV6-1 and TRBJ2-2; 11 bases line up with TRBD2. The CDR3 totals 15 residues. The germline CDR1 and CDR2 sequences are MNHNS and SASEGT. V shed 2 bases and J 4 bases; nucleotides not matched to a gene: 0. The CDR3 DNA reads TGTGCCAGCAGTGAACTAGCGGGGGGCACCGGGGAGCTGTTTTTT. Encoded protein: CASSELAGGTGELFF.

This clone has more than one count but fewer than ten. J is TRBJ1-1 and V is TRBV9; D remains unclear. V gave up 0 bases and J gave up 4 bases, with 4 bases separating them. Germline CDR1 and CDR2: SGDLS and YYNGEE. This CDR3 is built from 12 residues. This chain's CDR3 is CASSVVSTEAFF. The CDR3 nucleotides read TGTGCCAGCAGCGTAGTCTCCACTGAAGCTTTCTTT.

The chain joins TRBV5-4 to TRBJ2-5; D ambiguous. V lost 4 bases, J lost 0 bases, and 7 bases lay in between. Germline V CDR1 and CDR2: SGHNT, YYREEE (reference sequence). This CDR3 is 13 amino acids long. As DNA, the CDR3 is TGTGCCAGCAGCCCTAGGGACCAAGAGACCCAGTACTTC. This encodes CASSPRDQETQYF.

The CDR3 nucleotides are TGCGCCAGCAGCTCAGGACTAGCGGGAGACCCCGGGGAGCTGTTTTTT. Its protein product is CASSSGLAGDPGELFF. The chain employs TRBV5-1 and TRBJ2-2; 13 bases are shared with TRBD2. CDR3 length: 16 amino acids. Unmatched junction bases numbered 5, after V lost 3 bases and J lost 6 bases. Germline V gene sequence: CDR1 SGHRS, CDR2 YFSETQ.

The rearrangement uses TRBV6-5 and TRBJ1-4; 7 bases are shared with TRBD1. CDR3 size: 16 residues. Germline V lookup: CDR1 MNHEY, CDR2 SVGAGI. The trim removed 2 bases at V and 0 bases at J, leaving 3 bases unmatched. The CDR3 protein is CASSYEGGSTNEKLFF. The CDR3 DNA reads as TGTGCCAGCAGTTACGAAGGGGGCTCAACTAATGAAAAACTGTTTTTT.

CDR3 region: CASSAKAGLGYEQYF. The DNA for the CDR3 is TGTGCCAGCAGCGCTAAGGCCGGACTGGGCTACGAGCAGTACTTC. The rearrangement joins TRBV7-3 to TRBJ2-7; tentatively, D is TRBD2 (5 bases). The germline CDR1 and CDR2 sequences are SGHTA and FQGTGA. Trimming left V 5 bases short and J 3 bases short, with 17 bases between. This CDR3 is built from 15 residues. The variable domain in full, completed from reference TRBV7-3 and TRBJ2-7, reads GAGVSQTPSNKVTEKGKYVELRCDPISGHTALYWYRQSLGQGPEFLIYFQGTGAADDSGLPNDRFFAVRPEGSVSTLKIQRTERGDSAVYLCASSAKAGLGYEQYFGPGTRLTVT.

This rearrangement joins TRBV30 to TRBJ2-1; D unresolved. Germline loops: CDR1 GTSNPN, CDR2 SVGIG (reference sequence). Trimming removed 2 bases at V and 0 bases at J, with 11 bases between. This CDR3 has 15 residues. CDR3 DNA: TGTGCCTGGAGTCAAGTCACGAGCTCCTACAATGAGCAGTTCTTC. Its translation is CAWSQVTSSYNEQFF. Full variable domain (rest looked up from reference TRBV30 and TRBJ2-1): SQTIHQWPATLVQPVGSPLSLECTVEGTSNPNLYWYRQAAGRGLQLLFYSVGIGQISSEVPQNLSASRPQDRQFILSSKKLLLSDSGFYLCAWSQVTSSYNEQFFGPGTRLTVL.

The V call is TRBV6-5, the J call TRBJ1-2; 7 nucleotides line up with TRBD1. Germline assignment: CDR1 MNHEY and CDR2 SVGAGI. V shed 2 bases and J 4 bases; nucleotides not matched to a gene: 4. CDR3 size: 14 residues. CDR3 residues: CASSYGQAFYGYTF. DNA of the CDR3: TGTGCCAGCAGTTACGGACAGGCCTTCTATGGCTACACCTTC.

This clone turned up a few times. J is TRBJ1-1 and V is TRBV29-1; D uncertain. The germline CDR1 and CDR2 sequences are SQVTM and ANQGSEA. The ends were cut back, 1 base at V and 0 bases at J, with 3 bases in the middle. The CDR3 is made up of 12 amino acids. CDR3 in amino acids: CSVEGVNTEAFF. For the CDR3, the DNA is TGCAGCGTTGAAGGGGTGAACACTGAAGCTTTCTTT.

The CDR3 loop is CASSSNAGTSRVHEQFF. The CDR3 DNA follows: TGTGCCAGCAGCTCTAACGCCGGGACTAGCAGAGTTCATGAGCAGTTCTTC. The V gene is TRBV7-9, the J gene TRBJ2-1; 9 bases match TRBD2. CDR1 SEHNR and CDR2 FQNEAQ come from the germline V gene (reference sequence). Unmatched junction bases numbered 15, after V lost 4 bases and J lost 8 bases. This CDR3 has 17 residues. Filled out from reference TRBV7-9 and TRBJ2-1, the complete variable domain reads DTGVSQNPRHKITKRGQNVTFRCDPISEHNRLYWYRQTLGQGPEFLTYFQNEAQLEKSRLLSDRFSAERPKGSFSTLEIQRTEQGDSAMYLCASSSNAGTSRVHEQFFGPGTRLTVL.

V and J are TRBV6-6 and TRBJ2-7, with TRBD1 as a possible D gene (5 bases). CDR3 size: 15 residues. V gave up 6 bases and J gave up 1 base, with 16 bases separating them. Germline loops: CDR1 MNHNY, CDR2 SVGAGI (reference sequence). The DNA for the CDR3 is TGTGCCAGCAGCACCCAGGGAAGGAGTTCCTACGAGCAGTACTTC. It encodes CASSTQGRSSYEQYF.

The rearrangement joins TRBV19 to TRBJ2-3, with 12 bases aligning to TRBD1. In germline, CDR1 is LNHDA, CDR2 SQIVND (reference sequence). CDR3 length equals 15 residues. Unmatched junction bases numbered 4, after V lost 5 bases and J lost 4 bases. Here the CDR3 DNA reads TGTGCCAGTAGTCCTGGGACAGGGGGCTCAGATACGCAGTATTTT. This translates into CASSPGTGGSDTQYF.

The chain uses TRBV5-4 and TRBJ2-7; D unresolved. This CDR3 is built from 14 residues. The V gene's germline CDR1 is SGHNT and CDR2 YYREEE (reference sequence). The V end was cut by 7 bases, the J end by 5 bases, with 19 bases between. In nucleotides, the CDR3 is TGTGCCAGCCACCCCGCCAAGCCTTCCCACGAGCAGTACTTC. Translation: CASHPAKPSHEQYF. Combining the CDR3 with reference TRBV5-4 and TRBJ2-7 gives the whole variable domain ETGVTQSPTHLIKTRGQQVTLRCSSQSGHNTVSWYQQALGQGPQFIFQYYREEENGRGNFPPRFSGLQFPNYSSELNVNALELDDSALYLCASHPAKPSHEQYFGPGTRLTVT.

The CDR3 bases are TGTGCCAGCAGCTTAGAGGCAGGGTGGACAGATACGCAGTATTTT. This translates into CASSLEAGWTDTQYF. The chain is built from TRBV7-8 and TRBJ2-3; D may be TRBD1 (5 bases). Trimming stripped 1 base from V and 3 bases from J, with 11 bases between. Germline CDR1 SGHVS, CDR2 FQNEAQ. CDR3 length: 15 amino acids.

This clone was seen only a few times. This CDR3 is CASSQNTEAFF. CDR3 nucleotides: TGTGCCAGCAGCCAGAACACTGAAGCTTTCTTT. The V gene is TRBV7-9, the J gene TRBJ1-1; no clear D. The CDR3 runs 11 residues. The V and J ends lost 5 bases and 1 base respectively, with 2 bases between them. The germline V gene encodes CDR1 SEHNR and CDR2 FQNEAQ (reference sequence).

The chain has TRBV2 and TRBJ1-1; the D gene is possibly TRBD1 (5 bases). Germline CDR1 and CDR2: SNHLY and FYNNEI. V was trimmed by 6 bases and J by 1 base, leaving 15 bases between them. This CDR3 has 15 residues. The CDR3 nucleotides are TGTGCCAGCAGCAAAACAGGTGGGAAGAACACTGAAGCTTTCTTT. As protein: CASSKTGGKNTEAFF.

The chain is built from TRBV7-8 and TRBJ1-3; unclear D gene. V was trimmed by 5 bases and J by 5 bases, leaving 19 bases between them. The CDR3 has 16 residues. Germline-derived CDR1 and CDR2 are SGHVS and FQNEAQ. The CDR3 region is CASSPNLLLGRNTIYF. The CDR3 DNA reads TGTGCCAGCAGCCCTAATCTTTTACTAGGGAGAAACACCATATATTTT.

This clone was picked up a small number of times. This rearrangement joins TRBV4-3 to TRBJ2-3, with TRBD2 matching over 14 bases. There are 16 residues in the CDR3. Germline V gives CDR1 LGHNA, CDR2 YSLEER. V lost 2 bases and J lost 8; bases outside the gene matches: 6. CDR3 region: CASSQLGTSGSGTQYF. The CDR3 region has the DNA TGCGCCAGCAGCCAACTTGGGACTAGCGGGAGTGGTACGCAGTATTTT.

The rearrangement uses TRBV13 and TRBJ2-7; D not resolved. The CDR3 runs to 14 residues. Germline values: CDR1 PRHDT, CDR2 FYEKMQ (reference sequence). Trimming shortened V by 0 bases and J by 1 base, and 7 bases separated the two germline ends. CDR3 bases: TGTGCCAGCAGCTTAGGTGGACGATCCTACGAGCAGTACTTC. Encoded protein: CASSLGGRSYEQYF.

The V gene is TRBV4-1, the J gene TRBJ2-5; D call uncertain. The V gene's germline CDR1 is MGHRA and CDR2 YSYEKL. V lost 0 bases and J 4 bases, leaving 6 bases between the germline ends. This CDR3 is 13 amino acids long. The CDR3 loop is CASSQDPGETQYF. DNA of the CDR3: TGCGCCAGCAGCCAAGACCCGGGAGAGACCCAGTACTTC.